This record covers a single T cell receptor (beta chain). This sample stems from a study of cytomegalovirus exposure and HLA in healthy donors. V shed 1 base and J shed 1 base, with 14 bases lying between them. This CDR3 region has 18 residues. Germline lookup yields CDR1 MNHEY and CDR2 SMNVEV (reference sequence). The PCR had 60 Vbeta and 13 Jbeta primers. The assay was immunoSEQ multiplex PCR, and TCRdb's table has in-frame clones only and misses some. The profile shows approximately 190,000 clones, 78% of them singletons. The chain combines TRBV27 with TRBJ1-6; D possibly corresponds to TRBD1 (5 bases). The sequence came from a young woman in good health and CMV-seropositive. Sequencing used PBMCs. The CDR3 nucleotides are TGTGCCAGCAGTTTATTCTCGGGCAGGGCGTCCTATAATTCACCCCTCCACTTT. This gives the protein CASSLFSGRASYNSPLHF.